This entry lists 31 T cell receptor beta chains sequenced from one sample in a study of regulatory T cells in long-lasting Graves disease. Sequencing libraries for TCR beta were prepared with iRepertoire HTBI primers and Arm-PCR of CDR3 regions. TCRdb itself ran the multiplex PCR reads through MiXCR, one entry per CDR3 protein. There are hundreds of thousands of distinct CDR3 sequences in the sample; about 16% occur only once, and 15% to 20% lies in the top ten. The time point is: newly diagnosed GD, antithyroid drugs for less than 3 months. There was RNA extracted from PBMCs, and the TCR library was made from it. The data also belong to a second study, concerning T cells in Graves' hyperthyroidism and ophthalmopathy.

The source was peripheral blood mononuclear cells (PBMCs), collected at new diagnosis, from a patient treated with antithyroid drugs. These receptors were taken from a woman in her twenties or thirties with Graves disease.

The chain combines TRBV19 with TRBJ1-1, with D possibly being TRBD1 (5 bases). The CDR3 contains 15 residues. Trimming pared 5 bases from V and 4 bases from J, leaving 17 bases between. Germline CDR1 LNHDA, CDR2 SQIVND (reference sequence). As DNA, the CDR3 is TGTGCCAGTAGTCTCCAGGGAGGGCTGGGCACTGAAGCTTTCTTT. As protein: CASSLQGGLGTEAFF.

The chain combines TRBV12-3 or TRBV12-4 with TRBJ2-7, with D perhaps matching TRBD1 (6 bases). The V end was cut by 6 bases, the J end by 4 bases, with 19 bases between. The length of the CDR3 is 15 residues. The CDR3 here is CASRYGTSLMYEQYF. CDR3 DNA: TGTGCCAGCAGATATGGGACAAGCCTTATGTACGAGCAGTACTTC.

V usage is TRBV18 and J usage is TRBJ2-7; tentatively, D is TRBD2 (6 bases). The CDR3 runs 15 residues. In germline, CDR1 is KGHSH, CDR2 LQKENI. V shed 6 bases and J shed 4 bases, with 19 bases lying between them. CDR3 in DNA: TGTGCCAGCTCTCGAAGCGGGTCTCTAGTTTACGAGCAGTACTTC. Its translation: CASSRSGSLVYEQYF.

This clonotype was seen at least ten times. The V call is TRBV2, the J call TRBJ2-5, with 8 bases fitting TRBD1. The V segment lost 6 bases and the J segment 5 bases; nucleotides outside the gene matches: 5. This CDR3 has 13 residues. Germline CDR1 SNHLY, CDR2 FYNNEI. DNA for the CDR3: TGTGCCAGCAGCTTGGACAGGGCGGAGACCCAGTACTTC. Residues: CASSLDRAETQYF.

This clonotype was picked up a small number of times. V usage is TRBV19 and J usage is TRBJ2-2; D remains unclear. V lost 1 base to trimming and J lost 5 bases, with 5 bases between them. The CDR3 loop spans 13 amino acids. Germline lookup yields CDR1 LNHDA and CDR2 SQIVND (reference sequence). The CDR3 here is CASSIARTGELFF. In nucleotides, the CDR3 is TGTGCCAGTAGTATAGCCAGGACCGGGGAGCTGTTTTTT.

This clonotype has only a few counts. V and J are TRBV27 and TRBJ1-4, with D perhaps matching TRBD1 (6 bases). Trimming removed 6 bases from V and 7 bases from J, with 12 bases in between. The CDR3 spans 13 residues. From germline, CDR1 is MNHEY and CDR2 SMNVEV (reference sequence). The CDR3 sequence is CASRGRDTEKLFF. The CDR3 bases are TGTGCCAGCAGAGGACGGGACACTGAAAAACTGTTTTTT.

There are many counts of this clonotype. This chain uses TRBV28 with TRBJ2-3; the D gene could be TRBD1 or TRBD2 (5 bases each). Trimming took 3 bases from V and 0 from J, leaving 13 bases between them. Germline CDR1 MDHEN, CDR2 SYDVKM. The CDR3 contains 16 residues. The CDR3 loop is CASSFMQGRSTDTQYF. In DNA, the CDR3 is TGTGCCAGCAGTTTTATGCAGGGACGGAGCACAGATACGCAGTATTTT.

This clonotype was seen at least ten times. The gene calls are TRBV20-1 and TRBJ2-7; D perhaps matches TRBD1 (5 bases). The germline V gene encodes CDR1 DFQATT and CDR2 SNEGSKA (reference sequence). This CDR3 is 12 amino acids long. Trimming cost V 4 bases and J 1 base, with 8 bases left between them. The CDR3 DNA reads as TGCAGTGCTAAGACAGCGTCCTACGAGCAGTACTTC. The encoded protein is CSAKTASYEQYF.

The CDR3 nucleotides read TGTGCCAGCAGCGTCGGGACAGGGGCTGGGGCCAACGTCCTGACTTTC. This sequence encodes CASSVGTGAGANVLTF. The chain is built from TRBV2 and TRBJ2-6; 10 nucleotides match TRBD1. CDR1 and CDR2 (germline): SNHLY, FYNNEI. V was clipped by 6 bases and J by 2 bases; unmatched bases: 4. The CDR3 runs 16 residues.

This chain connects TRBV9 to TRBJ2-1, with unresolved D. Germline V gives CDR1 SGDLS, CDR2 YYNGEE. V lost 0 bases and J 2 bases, leaving 12 bases between the germline ends. CDR3 length: 16 residues. CDR3 loop: CASSVGPPRPYNEQFF. CDR3 nucleotide sequence: TGTGCCAGCAGCGTAGGGCCCCCCCGCCCCTACAATGAGCAGTTCTTC.

This clonotype has just a few counts. The chain joins TRBV20-1 to TRBJ2-7; 13 bases fit TRBD2. Germline CDR1 is DFQATT and CDR2 is SNEGSKA (reference sequence). The length of the CDR3 is 16 residues. V gave up 0 bases and J gave up 6 bases; unmatched junction bases: 8. Here the CDR3 DNA reads TGCAGTGCTAGAGATCGTGGACTAGCGGGAGTCGTCGAGCAGTACTTC. Residues: CSARDRGLAGVVEQYF.

This clonotype showed up just a few times. The V call is TRBV7-6, the J call TRBJ1-1, with D perhaps matching TRBD1 (5 bases). Germline V gives CDR1 SGHVS, CDR2 FNYEAQ. This CDR3 contains 19 residues. Trimming stripped 0 bases from V and 1 base from J, with 21 bases between. The DNA of the CDR3 is TGTGCCAGCAGCTTAGCGACGAGAAGGGGCAGGGATCGGAACACTGAAGCTTTCTTT. This encodes CASSLATRRGRDRNTEAFF.

V usage is TRBV28 and J usage is TRBJ1-1, with a weak D call TRBD1 (5 bases). V was shortened by 5 bases and J by 1 base, with 20 bases between the two germline ends. CDR1 is MDHEN, CDR2 SYDVKM, per germline. There are 17 residues in the CDR3. CDR3 DNA sequence: TGTGCCAGCAGTACCCCGATTGGGGGGATTCGGAACACTGAAGCTTTCTTT. It yields the protein CASSTPIGGIRNTEAFF.

This clonotype was seen at least ten times. V usage is TRBV6-4 and J usage is TRBJ1-5; 10 bases fit TRBD1. V shed 2 bases, J shed 6 bases, and the junction held 1 base outside the gene matches. CDR1 and CDR2 (germline): MRHNA, SNTAGT. There are 14 residues in the CDR3. CDR3 sequence (DNA): TGTGCCAGCAGTGACGGGACAGGGGTTCAGCCCCAGCATTTT. Translated, it gives CASSDGTGVQPQHF.

This clonotype was counted a few times. J is TRBJ1-1 and V is TRBV7-3; perhaps TRBD1 as D (6 bases). Trimming cost V 0 bases and J 5 bases, with 13 bases left between them. Germline CDR1 SGHTA, CDR2 FQGTGA. This CDR3 contains 15 residues. CDR3 amino acids: CASSLTPGVVTEAFF. The CDR3 region has the DNA TGTGCCAGCAGCTTAACCCCAGGGGTCGTTACTGAAGCTTTCTTT.

This chain connects TRBV14 to TRBJ2-4; D gene ambiguous. This CDR3 has 14 residues. V shed 5 bases and J shed 2 bases, with 10 bases lying between them. Germline loops: CDR1 SGHDN, CDR2 FVKESK. In DNA form, the CDR3 reads TGTGCCAGCAGCTTGGTTGGGTCCAAAAACATTCAGTACTTC. It encodes CASSLVGSKNIQYF.

The chain joins TRBV19 to TRBJ1-2; tentative D call: TRBD1 (5 bases). The CDR3 has 18 amino acids. V shed 5 bases and J shed 4 bases, with 26 bases lying between them. CDR1 and CDR2 (germline): LNHDA, SQIVND (reference sequence). CDR3 in DNA: TGTGCCAGTAGTGCCCTACGGGACCTTACCCCAAAGGGCTATGGCTACACCTTC. Protein sequence: CASSALRDLTPKGYGYTF.

A note on this clonotype: This likely reflects a read error, since a far larger clone is one base away. The J gene is TRBJ2-5, the V gene TRBV7-2; D assignment may be TRBD1 or TRBD2 (5 bases each). CDR3 length: 12 amino acids. The germline CDR1 and CDR2 sequences are SGHTA and FQGNSA. CDR3 nucleotide sequence: TGTGCCTGCAGCTCTTTAAGGGGAGCCCAGTACTTC. Protein: CACSSLRGAQYF.

This clonotype was seen many times. The gene calls are TRBV6-1 and TRBJ2-2; 9 bases agree with TRBD1. This CDR3 has 15 amino acids. J was trimmed by 4 bases and V by 11 bases; bases with no gene match: 11. Looked up from germline, CDR1 is MNHNS and CDR2 is SASEGT. CDR3 in amino acids: CAVSTGQGTTGELFF. The CDR3 bases are TGTGCCGTCTCGACGGGACAGGGCACCACCGGGGAGCTGTTTTTT.

The V gene is TRBV7-3, the J gene TRBJ1-1, with D possibly TRBD1 on 6 matching bases. CDR3 size: 17 residues. Per germline, CDR1 SGHTA and CDR2 FQGTGA. V lost 5 bases and J lost 6, with 25 bases in between. The CDR3 spells CASSPAGRGAKGAEAFF. The DNA for the CDR3 is TGTGCCAGCAGCCCGGCGGGACGGGGGGCTAAGGGGGCTGAAGCTTTCTTT.

The chain recombines TRBV29-1 with TRBJ2-7; 14 positions agree with TRBD2. V trimming: 7 bases; J trimming: 6 bases; junction bases outside the gene matches: 8. The length of the CDR3 is 14 residues. Germline V CDR1 and CDR2: SQVTM, ANQGSEA. CDR3 region: CSAMGLAGVGEQYF. The CDR3 DNA is TGCAGCGCAATGGGACTAGCGGGAGTTGGCGAGCAGTACTTC.

The table lists this clonotype with a few counts. The chain has TRBV28 and TRBJ1-2; tentative D call: TRBD1 (6 bases). Germline assignment: CDR1 MDHEN and CDR2 SYDVKM. Trimming took off 8 bases at V and 8 bases at J, with 21 bases between the two ends. The CDR3 is 14 residues long. CDR3 region: CASHYPLDRRGYTF. CDR3 bases: TGTGCCAGCCATTACCCTCTGGACAGACGGGGCTACACCTTC.

V is TRBV18 and J is TRBJ2-5; 12 bases map to TRBD2. The germline gives CDR1 KGHSH, CDR2 LQKENI. This CDR3 has 15 residues. V lost 3 bases to trimming and J lost 5 bases; unmatched junction nucleotides: 4. CDR3 residues: CASSPLGLAGETQYF. CDR3 DNA sequence: TGTGCCAGCTCACCGTTGGGACTAGCGGGTGAGACCCAGTACTTC.

This clonotype turned up a few times. The J gene is TRBJ2-3, the V gene TRBV5-1; D remains ambiguous. The V gene's germline CDR1 is SGHRS and CDR2 YFSETQ. This CDR3 is 12 amino acids long. The V gene lost 7 bases and the J gene lost 3 bases, with 9 bases spanning the gap. CDR3 sequence reads: CASGIRTDTQYF. As DNA, the CDR3 is TGCGCCAGCGGAATACGGACAGATACGCAGTATTTT.

This clonotype was seen at least ten times. This chain uses TRBV28 with TRBJ2-3; 11 bases agree with TRBD2. Germline loops: CDR1 MDHEN, CDR2 SYDVKM. This CDR3 region has 19 residues. V lost 4 bases, J lost 4 bases, and 16 bases stayed unmatched. CDR3 amino acids: CASSSTLAGAIQSADTQYF. As DNA, the CDR3 is TGTGCCAGCAGTTCCACACTAGCGGGAGCGATCCAGAGCGCAGATACGCAGTATTTT.

This clonotype has at least ten counts. V is TRBV12-3 or TRBV12-4 and J is TRBJ2-1, with 12 nucleotides matching TRBD2. J was trimmed by 8 bases and V by 6 bases; bases with no gene match: 5. The CDR3 consists of 14 residues. The CDR3 loop reads CASSRLAGVDEQFF. CDR3 sequence (DNA): TGTGCCAGCAGCCGACTAGCGGGAGTGGATGAGCAGTTCTTC.

This clonotype was seen more than once but under ten times. The J gene is TRBJ1-1, the V gene TRBV15, with D maybe TRBD1 (6 bases). Germline CDR1 is LNHNV and CDR2 is YYDKDF (reference sequence). Trimming took off 0 bases at V and 6 bases at J, with 14 bases between the two ends. The CDR3 sequence is 15 residues long. The CDR3 DNA follows: TGTGCCACCAGCAGAGATTGGGGTGGACAGCCTGAAGCTTTCTTT. This sequence encodes CATSRDWGGQPEAFF. The complete variable domain, with remaining parts taken from reference TRBV15 and TRBJ1-1, reads DAMVIQNPRYQVTQFGKPVTLSCSQTLNHNVMYWYQQKSSQAPKLLFHYYDKDFNNEADTPDNFQSRRPNTSFCFLDIRSPGLGDTAMYLCATSRDWGGQPEAFFGQGTRLTVV.

Many counts were recorded for this clonotype. V usage is TRBV28 and J usage is TRBJ2-7; 8 bases line up with TRBD2. The CDR3 totals 14 residues. Germline V CDR1 and CDR2: MDHEN, SYDVKM. Unmatched junction bases numbered 9, after V lost 6 bases and J lost 5 bases. As DNA, the CDR3 is TGTGCCAGCAGACCAGCCGGGACTAGTCACGAGCAGTACTTC. It yields the protein CASRPAGTSHEQYF.

V gene TRBV20-1 combines with J gene TRBJ2-3; 12 bases map to TRBD2. The trim removed 4 bases at V and 2 bases at J, leaving 25 bases unmatched. Looked up from germline, CDR1 is DFQATT and CDR2 is SNEGSKA (reference sequence). This CDR3 is built from 22 residues. In DNA, the CDR3 is TGCAGTGCTACCGTGACAGGACATTTCCAGACTAGCGGGAGAGGAAACACAGATACGCAGTATTTT. Translating gives CSATVTGHFQTSGRGNTDTQYF.

This chain links TRBV2 with TRBJ1-6; 7 bases line up with TRBD1. The junction had 6 bases not matched to a gene; V was cut back by 8 bases and J by 5 bases. The CDR3 sequence is 14 residues long. Germline values: CDR1 SNHLY, CDR2 FYNNEI. The CDR3 spells CASSRDRNNSPLHF. As DNA, the CDR3 is TGTGCCAGCTCACGGGACAGAAATAATTCACCCCTCCACTTT.

This sequence joins TRBV28 and TRBJ1-2; D ambiguous. V lost 8 bases and J 0 bases, leaving 10 bases between the germline ends. The CDR3 totals 13 residues. Germline values: CDR1 MDHEN, CDR2 SYDVKM. The CDR3 DNA sequence: TGTGCCAGCGGCCTAAAAGCTAACTATGGCTACACCTTC. Translating gives CASGLKANYGYTF.